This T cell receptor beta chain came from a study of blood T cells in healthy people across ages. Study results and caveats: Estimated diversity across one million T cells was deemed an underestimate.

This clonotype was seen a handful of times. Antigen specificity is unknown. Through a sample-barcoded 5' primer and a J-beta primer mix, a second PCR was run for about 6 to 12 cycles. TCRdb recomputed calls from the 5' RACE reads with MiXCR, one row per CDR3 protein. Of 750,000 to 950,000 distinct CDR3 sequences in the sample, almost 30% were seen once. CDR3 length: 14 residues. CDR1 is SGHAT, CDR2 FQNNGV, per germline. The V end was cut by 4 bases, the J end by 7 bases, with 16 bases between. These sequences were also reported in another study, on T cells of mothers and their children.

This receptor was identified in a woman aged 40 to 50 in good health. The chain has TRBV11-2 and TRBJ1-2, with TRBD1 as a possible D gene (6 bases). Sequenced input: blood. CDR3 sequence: CASSWVGGGPGYTF. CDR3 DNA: TGTGCCAGCAGCTGGGTAGGCGGGGGGCCTGGCTACACCTTC.